These T cell receptor beta chains were read from a single sample in a study of blood T cell repertoires in COVID-19. The repertoire was sequenced with immunoSEQ multiplex PCR; TCRdb's copy has only in-frame clones and lacks some. This sample carries approximately 240,000 clones, roughly 83% of them seen once, and the ten largest clones take 1.3%. Sequenced: PBMCs or T cells enriched from blood (not recorded which). Receptor source: a woman in her thirties or forties with acute COVID-19. The CDR3 runs from the conserved cysteine through the conserved F or W. The D gene is left open where the match is weak. Clone size is stated in some rows and not others, as once, few, many or a class when expanded.

v_call	d_call	clone_size	j_call	cdr3_nt	cdr3_aa
TRBV19	.	.	TRBJ1-4	TGTGCCAGTAGTATTGGCAGCGGCCTGGAAAAACTGTTTTTT	CASSIGSGLEKLFF
TRBV7-9	TRBD1	.	TRBJ2-5	TGTGCCAGCAGCTATCGAGGGGGCAGGGAGACCCAGTACTTC	CASSYRGGRETQYF
TRBV4-2	.	.	TRBJ1-2	TGTGCCAGCAGCACGTCCGGGACAAGGGGCTACACCTTC	CASSTSGTRGYTF
TRBV7-9	.	few	TRBJ2-3	TGTGCCAGCAGCTTCGGGTTCCCCGCAGATACGCAGTATTTT	CASSFGFPADTQYF
TRBV3-1/TRBV3-2	.	.	TRBJ1-2	TGTGCCAGCAGCCGGACAAGTCGGTGGGGTAACTATGGCTACACCTTC	CASSRTSRWGNYGYTF
TRBV6-5	TRBD1	few	TRBJ2-7	TGTGCCAGCAGGGCTAGTAGGGGACAGGGCAACGAGCAGTACTTC	CASRASRGQGNEQYF
TRBV25-1	TRBD2	.	TRBJ2-3	TGTGCCAGCAGTGAAACAAGAGCGGGAGTGGGCTCAGATACGCAGTATTTT	CASSETRAGVGSDTQYF
TRBV2	.	.	TRBJ1-3	TGTGCCAGCAAAGTGGAGGCTCATTCTGGAAACACCATATATTTT	CASKVEAHSGNTIYF
TRBV29-1	.	.	TRBJ2-7	TGCAGCGTTGAAATCGAGGAGCTAGCGAAGGCCTACGAGCAGTACTTC	CSVEIEELAKAYEQYF
TRBV27	TRBD2	.	TRBJ2-3	TGTGCCAGCAGAAGACGGACTAGCGGGAGAGATCAGCTTGGTACGCAGTATTTT	CASRRRTSGRDQLGTQYF
TRBV9	TRBD2	.	TRBJ2-5	TGTGCCAGCAGCGCCGATAGCGGGGGCGACCAAGAGACCCAGTACTTC	CASSADSGGDQETQYF
TRBV5-8	TRBD2	.	TRBJ2-7	TGTGCCAGCAGTCCTGGGGAGGGGAGACACTCCTACGAGCAGTACTTC	CASSPGEGRHSYEQYF
TRBV3-1/TRBV3-2	TRBD2	once	TRBJ2-3	TGTGCCAGCAGAGGACTAGCGGGGAGCACAGATACGCAGTATTTT	CASRGLAGSTDTQYF
TRBV19	.	.	TRBJ1-2	TGTGCCAGTAGTCCTCGGGGGGGTTCTGCTGGCTATGGCTACACCTTC	CASSPRGGSAGYGYTF
TRBV2	TRBD1	once	TRBJ2-7	TGTGCCAGCAGTAGCCGGGACAGGGCCCACGAGCAGTACTTC	CASSSRDRAHEQYF
TRBV27	.	.	TRBJ1-1	TGTGCCAGCAGCCTCGACGGAGCGGCGTGGAACACTGAAGCTTTCTTT	CASSLDGAAWNTEAFF
TRBV28	TRBD1	once	TRBJ1-2	TGTGCCAGCAGTCCTCGACCGGGACAGGGGGACTATGGCTACACCTTC	CASSPRPGQGDYGYTF
TRBV6-2/TRBV6-3	.	.	TRBJ2-7	TGTGCCAGCAGCCCTTCGGAGGAACTCAAACCGCCTTTGGACGAGCAGTACTTC	CASSPSEELKPPLDEQYF